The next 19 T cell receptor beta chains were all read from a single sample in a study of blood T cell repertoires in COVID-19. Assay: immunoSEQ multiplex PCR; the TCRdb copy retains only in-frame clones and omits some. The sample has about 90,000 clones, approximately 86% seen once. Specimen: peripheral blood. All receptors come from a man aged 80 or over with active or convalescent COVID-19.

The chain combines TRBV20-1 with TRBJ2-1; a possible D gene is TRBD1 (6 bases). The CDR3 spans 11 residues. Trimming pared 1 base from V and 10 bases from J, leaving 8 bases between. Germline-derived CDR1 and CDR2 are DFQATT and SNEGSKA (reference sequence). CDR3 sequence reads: CSARAGTEQFF. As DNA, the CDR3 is TGCAGTGCTAGAGCCGGGACAGAGCAGTTCTTC.

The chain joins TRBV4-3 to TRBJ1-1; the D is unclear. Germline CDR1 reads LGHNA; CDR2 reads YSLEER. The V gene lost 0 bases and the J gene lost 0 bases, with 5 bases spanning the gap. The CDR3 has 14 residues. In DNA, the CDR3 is TGCGCCAGCAGCCAAGAACAATTGAACACTGAAGCTTTCTTT. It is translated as CASSQEQLNTEAFF.

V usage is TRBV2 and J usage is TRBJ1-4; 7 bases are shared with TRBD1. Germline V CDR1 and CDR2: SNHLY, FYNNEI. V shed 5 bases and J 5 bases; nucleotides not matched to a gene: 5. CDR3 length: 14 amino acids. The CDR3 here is CASSSRGGNEKLFF. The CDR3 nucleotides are TGTGCCAGCAGTTCCAGAGGGGGCAATGAAAAACTGTTTTTT.

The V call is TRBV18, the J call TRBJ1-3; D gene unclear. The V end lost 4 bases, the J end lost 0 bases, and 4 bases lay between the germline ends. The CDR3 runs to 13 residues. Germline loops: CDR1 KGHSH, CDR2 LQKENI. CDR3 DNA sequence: TGTGCCAGCTCACAGAGCTCTGGAAACACCATATATTTT. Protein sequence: CASSQSSGNTIYF.

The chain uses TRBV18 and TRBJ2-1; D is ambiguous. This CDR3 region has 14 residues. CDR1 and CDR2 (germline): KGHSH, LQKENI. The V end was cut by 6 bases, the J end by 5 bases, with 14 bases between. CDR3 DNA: TGTGCCAGCTCCCCATCATCTCGGGACAATGAGCAGTTCTTC. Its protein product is CASSPSSRDNEQFF.

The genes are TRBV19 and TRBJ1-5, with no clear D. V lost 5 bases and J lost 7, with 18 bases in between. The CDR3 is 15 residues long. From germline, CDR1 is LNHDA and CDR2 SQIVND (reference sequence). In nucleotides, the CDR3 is TGTGCCAGTAGTTCCCGGGATCCGAGTTTCCAGCCCCAGCATTTT. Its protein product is CASSSRDPSFQPQHF.

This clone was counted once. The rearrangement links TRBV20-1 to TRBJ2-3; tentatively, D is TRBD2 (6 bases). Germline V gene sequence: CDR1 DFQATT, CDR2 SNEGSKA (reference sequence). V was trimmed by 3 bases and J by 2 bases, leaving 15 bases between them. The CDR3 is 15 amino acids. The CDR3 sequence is CSASTGTSYTDTQYF. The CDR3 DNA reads TGCAGTGCTAGTACCGGGACTTCCTACACAGATACGCAGTATTTT.

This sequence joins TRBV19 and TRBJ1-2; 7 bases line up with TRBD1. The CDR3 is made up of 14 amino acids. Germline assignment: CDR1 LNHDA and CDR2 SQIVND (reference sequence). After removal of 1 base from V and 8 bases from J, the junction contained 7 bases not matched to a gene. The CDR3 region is CASSIVGQPSGYTF. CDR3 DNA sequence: TGTGCCAGTAGTATAGTGGGACAGCCCTCGGGCTACACCTTC. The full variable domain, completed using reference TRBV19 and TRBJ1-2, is DGGITQSPKYLFRKEGQNVTLSCEQNLNHDAMYWYRQDPGQGLRLIYYSQIVNDFQKGDIAEGYSVSREKKESFPLTVTSAQKNPTAFYLCASSIVGQPSGYTFGSGTRLTVV.

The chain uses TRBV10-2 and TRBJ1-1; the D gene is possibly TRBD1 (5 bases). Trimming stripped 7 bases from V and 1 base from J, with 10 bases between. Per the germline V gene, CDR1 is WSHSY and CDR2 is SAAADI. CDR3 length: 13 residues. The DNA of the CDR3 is TGCGCCAGCACCGGGACTGCGAACACTGAAGCTTTCTTT. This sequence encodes CASTGTANTEAFF.

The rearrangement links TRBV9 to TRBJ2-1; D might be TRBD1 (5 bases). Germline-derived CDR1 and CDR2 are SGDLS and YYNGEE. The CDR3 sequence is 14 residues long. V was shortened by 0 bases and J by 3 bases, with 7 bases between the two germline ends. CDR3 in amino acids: CASSVGQIYNEQFF. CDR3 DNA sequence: TGTGCCAGCAGCGTAGGACAGATCTACAATGAGCAGTTCTTC.

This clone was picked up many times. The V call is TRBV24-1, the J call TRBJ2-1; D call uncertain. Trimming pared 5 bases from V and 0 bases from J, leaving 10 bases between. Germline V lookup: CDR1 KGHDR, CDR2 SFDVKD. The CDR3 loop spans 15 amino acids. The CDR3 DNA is TGTGCCACCAGTGCCGAGATGAGCTCCTACAATGAGCAGTTCTTC. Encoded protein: CATSAEMSSYNEQFF.

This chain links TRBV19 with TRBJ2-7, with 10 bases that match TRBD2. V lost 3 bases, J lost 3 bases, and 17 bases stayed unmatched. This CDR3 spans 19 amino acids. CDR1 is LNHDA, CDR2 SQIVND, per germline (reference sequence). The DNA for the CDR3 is TGTGCCAGTAGTATGGCTGTTCGGGCTAGCGGGAGCAGTAACTACGAGCAGTACTTC. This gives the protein CASSMAVRASGSSNYEQYF.

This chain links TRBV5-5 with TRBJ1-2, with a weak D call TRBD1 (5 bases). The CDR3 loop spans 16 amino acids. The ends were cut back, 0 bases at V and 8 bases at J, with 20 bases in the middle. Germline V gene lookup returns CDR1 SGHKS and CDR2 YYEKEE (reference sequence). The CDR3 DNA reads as TGTGCCAGCAGCTTGGGGGGCAGTGGAAAAGCCTTGGGCTACACCTTC. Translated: CASSLGGSGKALGYTF. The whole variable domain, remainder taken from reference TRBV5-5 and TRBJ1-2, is DAGVTQSPTHLIKTRGQQVTLRCSPISGHKSVSWYQQVLGQGPQFIFQYYEKEERGRGNFPDRFSARQFPNYSSELNVNALLLGDSALYLCASSLGGSGKALGYTFGSGTRLTVV.

DNA of the CDR3: TGTGCCAGCAGCGGCGGGACTTATAATGAAAAACTGTTTTTT. Translation: CASSGGTYNEKLFF. The chain has TRBV5-5 and TRBJ1-4; the D gene is possibly TRBD1 (5 bases). Germline lookup yields CDR1 SGHKS and CDR2 YYEKEE (reference sequence). The CDR3 is 14 amino acids. Trimming removed 4 bases at V and 4 bases at J, with 11 bases between.

CDR3 in amino acids: CASSQTWTQGTEAFF. CDR3 DNA: TGCGCCAGCAGCCAGACGTGGACTCAGGGGACTGAAGCTTTCTTT. This chain links TRBV4-3 with TRBJ1-1; TRBD1 might be the D (6 bases). CDR3 length equals 15 residues. The germline V gene has CDR1 LGHNA and CDR2 YSLEER. Trimming cost V 3 bases and J 5 bases, with 16 bases left between them.

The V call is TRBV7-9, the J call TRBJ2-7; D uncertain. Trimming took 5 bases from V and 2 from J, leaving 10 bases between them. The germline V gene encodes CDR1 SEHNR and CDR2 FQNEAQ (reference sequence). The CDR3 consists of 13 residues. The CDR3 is CASSETTTYEQYF. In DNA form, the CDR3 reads TGTGCCAGCAGCGAAACTACTACCTACGAGCAGTACTTC.

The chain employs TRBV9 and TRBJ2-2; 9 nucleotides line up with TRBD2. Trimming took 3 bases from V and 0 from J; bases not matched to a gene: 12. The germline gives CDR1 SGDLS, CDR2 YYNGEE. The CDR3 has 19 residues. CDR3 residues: CASSDQIAGVVANTGELFF. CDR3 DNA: TGTGCCAGCAGCGACCAGATAGCGGGAGTCGTCGCGAACACCGGGGAGCTGTTTTTT. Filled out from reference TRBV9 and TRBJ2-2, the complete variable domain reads DSGVTQTPKHLITATGQRVTLRCSPRSGDLSVYWYQQSLDQGLQFLIQYYNGEERAKGNILERFSAQQFPDLHSELNLSSLELGDSALYFCASSDQIAGVVANTGELFFGEGSRLTVL.

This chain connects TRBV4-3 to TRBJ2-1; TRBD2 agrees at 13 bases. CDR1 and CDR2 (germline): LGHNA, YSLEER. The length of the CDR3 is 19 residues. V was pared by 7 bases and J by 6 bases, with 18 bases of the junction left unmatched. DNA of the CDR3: TGCGCCAGCAAGGGGGGGCTGGTAACCACTAGCGGGAGGGTCAATGAGCAGTTCTTC. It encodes CASKGGLVTTSGRVNEQFF.

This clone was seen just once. CDR3 nucleotide sequence: TGTGCCAGCAGCCTGGGGGCAGGGGCCTACGAGCAGTACTTC. Translation: CASSLGAGAYEQYF. The chain links TRBV7-9 to TRBJ2-7, with D possibly TRBD1 on 6 matching bases. The germline V gene encodes CDR1 SEHNR and CDR2 FQNEAQ (reference sequence). This CDR3 region has 14 residues. V dropped 5 bases and J dropped 2 bases, with 13 bases sitting between them.